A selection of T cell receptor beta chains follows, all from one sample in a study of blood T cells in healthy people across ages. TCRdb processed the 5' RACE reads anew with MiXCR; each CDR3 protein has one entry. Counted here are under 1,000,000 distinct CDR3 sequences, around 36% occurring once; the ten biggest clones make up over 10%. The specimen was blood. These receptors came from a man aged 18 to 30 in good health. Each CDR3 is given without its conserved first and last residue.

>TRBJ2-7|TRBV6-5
ASSSTAGTPTYEQY
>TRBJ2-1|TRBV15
ATSRTRTSYNEQF
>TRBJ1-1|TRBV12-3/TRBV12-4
ASSFRPPTGLTF
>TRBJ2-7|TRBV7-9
ASSSPGQSYEQY
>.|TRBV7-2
ASSLAFNFGGAYEQY
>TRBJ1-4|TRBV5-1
ASSLPTGSVGEKLF
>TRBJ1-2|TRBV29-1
SVGQGPNYGYT
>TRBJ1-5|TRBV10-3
AISEGGPLGNQPQH
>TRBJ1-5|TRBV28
ASNPTGASYSNQPQH
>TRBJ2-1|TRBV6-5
AGTISGTNNEQF
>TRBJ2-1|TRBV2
ASRRGLSYNEQF
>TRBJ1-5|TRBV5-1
ASSSGGFEPQH
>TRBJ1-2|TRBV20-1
SATLGGYGYGYT
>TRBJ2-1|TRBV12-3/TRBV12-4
ASRGVHEQF
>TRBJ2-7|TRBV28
ASKDTRSSYEQY
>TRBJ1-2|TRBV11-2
ASSLDLGARVDGYT
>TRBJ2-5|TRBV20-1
SARAAETQY
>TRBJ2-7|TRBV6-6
ASSYSFSPVPTYEQY
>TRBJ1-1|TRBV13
ASSLGFSGNTEAF
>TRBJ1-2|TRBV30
AWTSTGHGYT
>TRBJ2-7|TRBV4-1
ASSQVLPPYEQY
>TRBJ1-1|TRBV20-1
SAITGTVNTEAF
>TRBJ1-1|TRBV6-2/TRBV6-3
ASSLEGLVAF
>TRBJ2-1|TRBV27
ASGTDSYNEQF
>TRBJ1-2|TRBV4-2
ASSQDSSEYGYT
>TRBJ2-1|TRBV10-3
AISPRQGAVNEQF
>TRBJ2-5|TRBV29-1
SGGRGGSQETQY
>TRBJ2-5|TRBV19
ASNRDREETQY
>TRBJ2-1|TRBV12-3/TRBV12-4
ASSFRLEQF